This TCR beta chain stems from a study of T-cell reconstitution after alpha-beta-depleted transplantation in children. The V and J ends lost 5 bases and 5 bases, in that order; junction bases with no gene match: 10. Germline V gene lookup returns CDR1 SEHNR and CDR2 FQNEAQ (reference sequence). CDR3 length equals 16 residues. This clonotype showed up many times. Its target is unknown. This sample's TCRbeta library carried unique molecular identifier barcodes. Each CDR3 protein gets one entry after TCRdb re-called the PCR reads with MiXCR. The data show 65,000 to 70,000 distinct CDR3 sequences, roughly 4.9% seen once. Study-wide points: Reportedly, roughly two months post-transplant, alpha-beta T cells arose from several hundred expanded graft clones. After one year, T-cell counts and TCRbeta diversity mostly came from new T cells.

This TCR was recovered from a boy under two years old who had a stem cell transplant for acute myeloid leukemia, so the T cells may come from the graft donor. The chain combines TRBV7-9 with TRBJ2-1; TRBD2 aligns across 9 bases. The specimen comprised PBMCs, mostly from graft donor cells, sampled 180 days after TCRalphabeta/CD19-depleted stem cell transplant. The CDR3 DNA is TGTGCCAGCAGCCCGGGGCGGGGGGGCCGCGACAATGAGCAGTTCTTC. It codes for CASSPGRGGRDNEQFF.